This entry is about one T cell receptor (beta chain). This receptor's antigen is unknown. Base qualities are not provided; no much larger clone lies one nucleotide away. The data stem from a study of blood T cell repertoires in COVID-19 (dated by TCRdb to the early 2020s). Broadly, across the study: The collaborator samples originated in the United States, Italy and Spain and spanned the acute and convalescent phases of COVID-19. Subjects who had been exposed to COVID-19, were actively infected with it, or had recovered from it provided the deeply sampled blood TCRbeta repertoires that made up the dataset. Where HLA class I and class II types were available, the types were taken from metadata supplied by the sample provider, not from assay-based typing. The repertoires were made available in a free public database intended to serve as a resource for research on the immune response to SARS-CoV-2. Nearly every sample came with metadata listing a de-identified subject ID, COVID-19 status, age in years and sex. The material from the prospective study consisted of cDNA or gDNA derived from T cells, B-cell-depleted T cells, or PBMCs. Samples came from the ongoing ImmuneRACE study (first 160 participants) plus 1,254 subjects from 6 global collaborators. General findings and caveats noted by the study authors: How much clinical and demographic metadata was included differed by source and by participant, and the metadata was provided uncurated.

The cysteine opens and the phenylalanine closes a CDR3 of 18 amino acids. The kept DNA is CDR3 alone, 54 bases in frame from the first base. V and J are trimmed by 4 bases and 0 bases, and the gene matches miss 9 bases of the junction. From a lookup of the germline V gene (reference sequence), CDR1 and CDR2 are LGHDT and YNNKEL. Enrolling through a virtual design, the prospective study's participants ranged in age from about 18 to 89 years and lived across roughly 23 United States geographic areas. To assign participants to cohorts, the prospective study relied on clinical history that participants themselves reported in a screening survey and a study questionnaire. Recovered participants in ImmuneRACE Cohort 3 were defined as having two consecutive negative NP/OP PCR tests, clearance from a healthcare professional, or resolution of symptoms. Each participant in the prospective study had whole blood, serum and a nasopharyngeal or oropharyngeal swab collected by mobile phlebotomists. Participants in the prospective study had the option to provide additional blood draws and questionnaires over a roughly 2-month period. Prospective study blood samples were shipped either frozen or at room temperature before DNA extraction.

TCRbeta CDR3 regions were amplified from genomic DNA using the immunoSEQ Assay, a bias-controlled multiplex PCR. The paper's data handling went like this. The number of nucleated cells in each sample was estimated from the amplification of reference gene primers within the assay. To quantify the absolute abundance of each unique TCRbeta CDR3 rearrangement, sequence reads were collapsed and filtered. Productive Simpson clonality was computed per sample as the square root of Simpson's diversity index over productive rearrangements. TCRdb provides this immuneACCESS table in a form limited to in-frame rearrangements. Some clones are lacking; in checked studies, under half of them reflect an unresolved V gene, and why the rest are absent is not known. Clonal size and the V and J genes are those of that table, whereas D and trimming came from the DNA. This sample comprises about 390,000 clones, 87% of them detected only once. The top ten clones comprise around 9.3% of the sample.

The receptor was derived from a woman between 50 and 59 years old who had recovered from COVID-19. Material for sequencing was PBMCs or T cells enriched from blood (not recorded which). Recombination connected TRBV3-1 (or the pseudogene TRBV3-2) to TRBJ2-1, with 10 central nucleotides matching TRBD2. The CDR3: CASSPPSGGVSSYNEQFF. The DNA is TGTGCCAGCAGCCCGCCTAGCGGGGGAGTGAGCTCCTACAATGAGCAGTTCTTC.